This T cell receptor beta chain is from a study of shared clonotypes between healthy human individuals. Study overall: CD4 naive and CD4 memory each took three plates per donor, while CD8 naive took two and CD8 memory one. Findings and caveats of the study: Sequencing of the sorted subsets was shown by rarefaction to be incomplete despite large depth. A generally larger estimated richness was seen in naive subsets than in memory subsets.

CD45RA+ naive and CD45RA-negative memory subsets were separated from CD4+ cells. V was trimmed by 7 bases and J by 11 bases, leaving 14 bases between them. Germline CDR1 is MDHEN and CDR2 is SYDVKM. This CDR3 has 12 residues. Measured with immunoSEQ multiplex PCR; TCRdb has only the in-frame clones, and not every one. The table has about 2.3 million clones, more than 80% seen once; the top ten hold 0.3% to 0.4%. About this clone: Antigen unknown.

The V and J genes are TRBV28 and TRBJ1-4; D unclear. The receptor was isolated from a young man in good health. Some clones in this sample may be carry-over from other donors' samples. Sequenced sample: naive CD4+ T cells from PBMCs. The subset here: CD45RA+ positively selected. Here the CDR3 reads CASTIGLGKLFF. For the CDR3, the DNA is TGTGCCAGCACCATAGGGTTGGGGAAACTGTTTTTT.